The next 15 T cell receptor beta chains were all read from a single sample in a study of blood T cells in healthy people across ages. It was with a sample-barcoded 5' primer and a J-beta primer mix that a second PCR of roughly 7 to 12 cycles was run. One entry per CDR3 protein, called by TCRdb with MiXCR from the 5' RACE reads. The table lists fewer than 1,000,000 distinct CDR3 sequences, approximately 44% of them singletons, with roughly 18% in the top ten. Sample: blood. Every receptor here comes from a man in his 60s in good health.

This clonotype was observed a handful of times. The chain couples TRBV27 to TRBJ2-7; D is ambiguous. Germline V gene sequence: CDR1 MNHEY, CDR2 SMNVEV (reference sequence). The CDR3 extends over 14 amino acids. Deletions cut 2 bases from V and 2 bases from J, with 10 bases between. The CDR3 sequence is CASSLRSRAYEQYF. As DNA, the CDR3 is TGTGCCAGCAGTTTAAGGTCCAGAGCCTACGAGCAGTACTTC.

This clonotype was counted between two and nine times. The gene calls are TRBV28 and TRBJ2-3; 7 bases align to TRBD2. The CDR3 sequence is 14 residues long. J was trimmed by 1 base and V by 6 bases; bases with no gene match: 4. Germline V gives CDR1 MDHEN, CDR2 SYDVKM. CDR3 region: CASRLAARTDTQYF. CDR3 in DNA: TGTGCCAGCAGGCTAGCGGCCCGCACAGATACGCAGTATTTT.

This clonotype was detected only a few times. This rearrangement joins TRBV12-3 or TRBV12-4 to TRBJ1-5; maybe TRBD1 (6 bases). The V end lost 1 base, the J end lost 2 bases, and 12 bases lay between the germline ends. The CDR3 has 16 residues. The CDR3: CASSLEGGMGNQPQHF. The CDR3 DNA is TGTGCCAGCAGTTTAGAAGGGGGGATGGGCAATCAGCCCCAGCATTTT.

This clonotype was seen a handful of times. The chain links TRBV27 to TRBJ2-2; D possibly corresponds to TRBD1 (6 bases). The CDR3 sequence is 14 residues long. Germline CDR1 is MNHEY and CDR2 is SMNVEV (reference sequence). The ends were cut back, 6 bases at V and 3 bases at J, with 11 bases in the middle. CDR3: CASRPGVDTGELFF. CDR3 in DNA: TGTGCCAGCAGGCCAGGGGTCGACACCGGGGAGCTGTTTTTT.

V gene TRBV6-2 or TRBV6-3 combines with J gene TRBJ2-5; maybe TRBD1 (5 bases). The CDR3 contains 13 residues. Between the trimmed V and J ends, which lost 10 bases and 4 bases, there was a span of 16 bases. In germline, CDR1 is MNHEY, CDR2 SVGEGT. In nucleotides, the CDR3 is TGTGCCAATGGGCAGGGCGATCGAGAGACCCAGTACTTC. It translates to CANGQGDRETQYF.

This clonotype was observed a handful of times. J is TRBJ2-7 and V is TRBV20-1; unclear D gene. In germline, CDR1 is DFQATT, CDR2 SNEGSKA (reference sequence). V gave up 5 bases and J gave up 5 bases, with 10 bases separating them. The length of the CDR3 is 11 residues. CDR3 in DNA: TGCAGTGCTGGGGAATTAGACGAGCAGTACTTC. Its protein is CSAGELDEQYF.

This chain connects TRBV30 to TRBJ2-7, with 8 bases fitting TRBD1. The CDR3 contains 14 residues. V was clipped by 1 base and J by 5 bases; unmatched bases: 7. Germline-derived CDR1 and CDR2 are GTSNPN and SVGIG (reference sequence). The CDR3 DNA sequence: TGTGCCTGGAGTGCAGGACAGGGCTGGAACGAGCAGTACTTC. Translating it yields CAWSAGQGWNEQYF.

The chain joins TRBV5-1 to TRBJ2-3, with 12 bases lining up with TRBD2. V lost 1 base to trimming and J lost 4 bases; unmatched junction nucleotides: 1. The CDR3 covers 15 residues. Germline CDR1 reads SGHRS; CDR2 reads YFSETQ. This chain's CDR3 is CASSLWTSGADTQYF. CDR3 nucleotides: TGCGCCAGCAGCTTGTGGACTAGCGGGGCAGATACGCAGTATTTT.

This rearrangement joins TRBV7-9 to TRBJ2-5; either TRBD1 or TRBD2 may fit D (5 bases each). The J call may be incorrect, as the DNA end agrees better with TRBJ2-7. This CDR3 is built from 15 residues. Germline CDR1 reads SEHNR; CDR2 reads FQNEAQ (reference sequence). The CDR3 is CASSRGRADYYEQYF. The CDR3 region has the DNA TGTGCCAGCAGCCGGGGACGAGCGGATTACTACGAGCAGTACTTC.

The rearrangement links TRBV3-1 to TRBJ1-1; D perhaps matches TRBD1 (6 bases). Germline CDR1 is LGHDT and CDR2 is YNNKEL (reference sequence). This CDR3 is built from 14 residues. Trimming shortened V by 0 bases and J by 11 bases, and 16 bases separated the two germline ends. The CDR3 sequence: CASSQEDRQGRAFF. The CDR3 nucleotides are TGTGCCAGCAGCCAAGAGGATCGGCAGGGGCGGGCTTTCTTT.

The chain combines TRBV30 with TRBJ2-3; 13 nucleotides agree with TRBD2. Per the germline V gene, CDR1 is GTSNPN and CDR2 is SVGIG (reference sequence). The CDR3 loop spans 14 amino acids. Trimming took 3 bases from V and 8 from J; bases not matched to a gene: 5. The CDR3 DNA follows: TGTGCCTGGAGGACTAGCGGGGGGCGGGGTACGCAGTATTTT. Its translation: CAWRTSGGRGTQYF.

This chain uses TRBV20-1 with TRBJ1-2; 10 positions match TRBD1. The V gene end was trimmed by 0 bases and the J gene end by 5 bases; junction bases not matched to a gene: 6. The CDR3 contains 15 residues. Germline CDR1 reads DFQATT; CDR2 reads SNEGSKA (reference sequence). CDR3 in amino acids: CSARDPGQGTYGYTF. The CDR3 DNA follows: TGCAGTGCTAGAGATCCGGGACAGGGGACTTATGGCTACACCTTC.

Regarding this clonotype: This may be a read error, as it is one base from a much larger clone. V and J are TRBV6-6 and TRBJ2-7, with 11 bases that match TRBD2. The length of the CDR3 is 14 residues. Germline assignment: CDR1 MNHNY and CDR2 SVGAGI (reference sequence). V shed 6 bases and J 2 bases; nucleotides not matched to a gene: 3. The CDR3 nucleotides are TGTGCCAGCAGGAGTAGCGGGGGGGCCTACGAGCAGTACTTC. Protein: CASRSSGGAYEQYF.

The sample holds many counts of this clonotype. The V gene is TRBV20-1, the J gene TRBJ2-7; the match to TRBD2 covers 13 bases. Germline CDR1 is DFQATT and CDR2 is SNEGSKA (reference sequence). V gave up 1 base and J gave up 2 bases; unmatched junction bases: 5. This CDR3 is built from 16 residues. CDR3 nucleotide sequence: TGCAGTGCTAGAGGGTTTACTAGCGGGGGGGCCTACGAGCAGTACTTC. Translation: CSARGFTSGGAYEQYF.

This clonotype was observed a handful of times. V usage is TRBV4-1 and J usage is TRBJ2-3; D may be TRBD1 (5 bases). The V end lost 1 base, the J end lost 7 bases, and 18 bases lay between the germline ends. Germline V gene data show CDR1 as MGHRA and CDR2 as YSYEKL. The CDR3 is 16 amino acids. The CDR3, as DNA: TGCGCCAGCAGCCAAGGGTCGGACACGGACGTCAATACGCAGTATTTT. Amino acids: CASSQGSDTDVNTQYF.